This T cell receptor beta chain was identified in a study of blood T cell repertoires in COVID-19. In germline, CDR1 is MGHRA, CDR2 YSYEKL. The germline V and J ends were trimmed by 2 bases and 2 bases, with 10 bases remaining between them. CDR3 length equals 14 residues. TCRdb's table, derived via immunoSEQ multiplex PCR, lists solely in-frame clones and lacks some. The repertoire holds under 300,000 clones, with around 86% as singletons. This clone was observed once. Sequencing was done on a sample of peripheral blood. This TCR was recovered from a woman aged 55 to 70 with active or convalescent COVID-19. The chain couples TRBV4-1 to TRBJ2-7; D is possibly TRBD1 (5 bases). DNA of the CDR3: TGCGCCAGCAGCCAAACAGGAGCCACCTACGAGCAGTACTTC. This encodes CASSQTGATYEQYF.